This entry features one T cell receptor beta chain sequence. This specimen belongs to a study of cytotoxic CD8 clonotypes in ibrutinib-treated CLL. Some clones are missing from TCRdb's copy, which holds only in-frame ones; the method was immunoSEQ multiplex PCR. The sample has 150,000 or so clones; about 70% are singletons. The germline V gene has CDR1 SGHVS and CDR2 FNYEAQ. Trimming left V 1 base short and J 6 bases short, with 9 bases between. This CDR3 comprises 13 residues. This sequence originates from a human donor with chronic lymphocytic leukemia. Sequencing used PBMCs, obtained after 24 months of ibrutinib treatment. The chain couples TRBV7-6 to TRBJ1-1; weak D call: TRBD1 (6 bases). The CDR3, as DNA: TGTGCCAGCAGCTTAGGGGGGCAGGCTGAAGCTTTCTTT. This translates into CASSLGGQAEAFF.